This T cell receptor (beta chain) emerged from a study of shared clonotypes between healthy human individuals. Across the whole study: Contributing individuals were two females and three males aged 18 to 49. Study-level findings and limits: Among donors, the sharing of clonotypes was expected to be influenced by sequencing depth.

The study ran the assay at deep level. Replicate PCRs run on sorted subsets employed approximately 0.2 ug DNA, about 27,000 T cell genomes. Libraries were prepared by immunoSEQ multiplex PCR; TCRdb keeps only in-frame clonotypes and omits some of them. The sample holds 550,000 to 800,000 clones; about 74% are singletons and the top ten take more than 1.5%. This CDR3 spans 13 amino acids. Deletions cut 5 bases from V and 4 bases from J, with 11 bases between. In germline, CDR1 is SGHAT, CDR2 FQNNGV. About this clone: The antigen remains unidentified. In the same sample, other DNA sequences code for this CDR3.

This sequence was found in a woman aged 25 to 39 in good health. The sequenced sample consisted of memory CD4+ T cells sorted from blood. Subset here: CD45RA-negative fraction. The chain joins TRBV11-2 to TRBJ1-2; weak D call: TRBD1 (5 bases). The CDR3 nucleotides are TGTGCCAGCAGCCCCGGGGGTTCCTATGGCTACACCTTC. It yields the protein CASSPGGSYGYTF.